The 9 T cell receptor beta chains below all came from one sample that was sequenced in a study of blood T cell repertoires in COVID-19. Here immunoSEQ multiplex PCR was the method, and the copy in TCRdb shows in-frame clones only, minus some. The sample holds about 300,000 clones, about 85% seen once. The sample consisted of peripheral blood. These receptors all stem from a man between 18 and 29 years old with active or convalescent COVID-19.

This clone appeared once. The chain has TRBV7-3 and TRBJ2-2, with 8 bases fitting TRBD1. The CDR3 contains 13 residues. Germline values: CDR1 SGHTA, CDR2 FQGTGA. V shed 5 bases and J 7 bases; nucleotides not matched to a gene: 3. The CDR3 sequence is CASSPQGGGELFF. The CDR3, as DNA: TGTGCCAGCAGCCCACAGGGGGGCGGGGAGCTGTTTTTT. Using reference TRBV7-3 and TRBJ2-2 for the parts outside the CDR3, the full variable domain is GAGVSQTPSNKVTEKGKYVELRCDPISGHTALYWYRQSLGQGPEFLIYFQGTGAADDSGLPNDRFFAVRPEGSVSTLKIQRTERGDSAVYLCASSPQGGGELFFGEGSRLTVL.

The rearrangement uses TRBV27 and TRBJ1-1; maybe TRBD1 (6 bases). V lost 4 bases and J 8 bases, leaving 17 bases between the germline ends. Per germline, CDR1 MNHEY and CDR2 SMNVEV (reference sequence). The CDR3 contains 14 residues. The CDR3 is CASSSAAKRGEAFF. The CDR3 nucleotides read TGTGCCAGCAGTTCAGCCGCGAAAAGGGGGGAAGCTTTCTTT.

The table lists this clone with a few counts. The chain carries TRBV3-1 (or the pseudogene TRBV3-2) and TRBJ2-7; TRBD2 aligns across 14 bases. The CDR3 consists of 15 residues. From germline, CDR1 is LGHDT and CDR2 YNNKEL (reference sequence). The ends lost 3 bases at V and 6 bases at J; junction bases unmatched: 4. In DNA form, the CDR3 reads TGTGCCAGCAGCCACATGGGACTAGCGGGAGTCGAGCAGTACTTC. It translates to CASSHMGLAGVEQYF.

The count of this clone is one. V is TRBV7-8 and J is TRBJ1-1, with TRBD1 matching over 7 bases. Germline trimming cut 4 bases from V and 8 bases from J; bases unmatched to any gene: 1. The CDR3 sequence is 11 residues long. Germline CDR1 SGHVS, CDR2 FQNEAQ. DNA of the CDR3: TGTGCCAGCAGCTCGGGACAGGAAGCTTTCTTT. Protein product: CASSSGQEAFF.

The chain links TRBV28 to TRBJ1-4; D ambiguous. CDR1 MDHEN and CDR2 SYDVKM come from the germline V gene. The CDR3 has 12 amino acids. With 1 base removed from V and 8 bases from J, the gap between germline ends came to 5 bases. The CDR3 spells CASSLSSEKLFF. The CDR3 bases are TGTGCCAGCAGTTTATCATCCGAAAAACTGTTTTTT.

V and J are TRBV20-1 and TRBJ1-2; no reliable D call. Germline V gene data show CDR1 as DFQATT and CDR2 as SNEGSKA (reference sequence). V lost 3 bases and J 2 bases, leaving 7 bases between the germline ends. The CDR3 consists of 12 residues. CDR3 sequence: CSASTVNYGYTF. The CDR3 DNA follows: TGCAGTGCTAGTACGGTAAACTATGGCTACACCTTC.

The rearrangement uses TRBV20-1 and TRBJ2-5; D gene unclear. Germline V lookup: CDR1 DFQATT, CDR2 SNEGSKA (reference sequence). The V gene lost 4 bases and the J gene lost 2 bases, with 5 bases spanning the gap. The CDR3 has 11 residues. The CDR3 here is CSATFQETQYF. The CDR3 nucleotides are TGCAGTGCTACTTTTCAAGAGACCCAGTACTTC.

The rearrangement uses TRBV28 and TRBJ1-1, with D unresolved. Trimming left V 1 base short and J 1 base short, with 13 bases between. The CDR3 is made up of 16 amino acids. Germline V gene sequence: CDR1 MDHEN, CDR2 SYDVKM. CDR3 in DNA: TGTGCCAGCAGTTTATTGGGCGCAGGAAAGAACACTGAAGCTTTCTTT. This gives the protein CASSLLGAGKNTEAFF.

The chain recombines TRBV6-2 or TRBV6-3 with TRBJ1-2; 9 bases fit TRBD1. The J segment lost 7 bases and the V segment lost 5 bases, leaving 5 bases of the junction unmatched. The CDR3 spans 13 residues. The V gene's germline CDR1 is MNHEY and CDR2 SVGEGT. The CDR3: CASSPQDRGGYTF. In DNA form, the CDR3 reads TGTGCCAGCAGTCCGCAGGACAGGGGTGGCTACACCTTC.